This TCR beta chain was identified during a study of T cells in Graves' hyperthyroidism and ophthalmopathy. The patients, who ranged from 18 to 65 in age, presented with newly diagnosed hyperthyroidism lasting under 2 months. General observations from the study: Among clonotypes expanded in thyroid above 0.001, most were also found in blood.

Using RNA transcripts as the source, TCR beta CDR3 regions were amplified. The HTBI primer set drove a first-round RT-PCR of the TCR CDR3. TCRdb processed the multiplex PCR reads anew with MiXCR; each CDR3 protein has one entry. The table shows about 340,000 distinct CDR3 sequences, with 18% occurring only once. The sample holds a few counts of this clonotype. Its antigen is still unknown. The sequenced sample was blood. This clonotype was sampled from a woman aged 50 to 60 with Graves' hyperthyroidism.

CDR3 in DNA: TGTGCCAGCAGCCATGGACAGGACGGGGAGCTGTTTTTT. Translation gives CASSHGQDGELFF. The chain has TRBV3-1 and TRBJ2-2; 7 bases are shared with TRBD1. The CDR3 totals 13 residues. The ends lost 3 bases at V and 7 bases at J; junction bases unmatched: 2. Per the germline V gene, CDR1 is LGHDT and CDR2 is YNNKEL (reference sequence).